Given below is one T cell receptor (beta chain) in context. Profiling relied on immunoSEQ multiplex PCR, and the TCRdb table lists in-frame clones only, not all of them. The table includes roughly 200,000 clones, about 91% detected once. The data were obtained in a study of control samples from healthy donors and cancer patients. The CDR3 contains 18 residues. The V gene lost 0 bases and the J gene lost 2 bases, with 17 bases spanning the gap. Germline V CDR1 and CDR2: SGHRS, YFSETQ. The sequence came from a man younger than 45 in good health. The sample was blood. The gene calls are TRBV5-1 and TRBJ2-2; a possible D gene is TRBD2 (7 bases). The CDR3 DNA sequence: TGCGCCAGCAGCTTGGCTGGCGGGGGCTTAAGAAACACCGGGGAGCTGTTTTTT. This encodes CASSLAGGGLRNTGELFF.